One T cell receptor (beta chain) is described in this entry. What this receptor recognizes is not known. No per-base quality is available; no much larger clone lies one base away. The record originates from a study of OX40 agonist ivuxolimab in advanced cancers. General notes on the study: Ivuxolimab was an agonistic, fully human IgG2 monoclonal antibody directed against OX40 (CD134), a costimulatory receptor. Intravenous ivuxolimab was administered to patients every 2 weeks at six dose levels: 0.01, 0.1, 0.3, 1.5, 3 and 10 mg/kg. Of the approximately 50 patients in dose escalation, 19 had hepatocellular carcinoma, around 15 had melanoma, 9 had renal cell carcinoma and 9 had head and neck cancer. The dose-escalation cohort was 80% to 90% male with a mean age of about 65 years, ranging from roughly 23 to 79. Prior anti-PD-1, anti-PD-L1 or anti-CTLA-4 therapy was permitted, and checkpoint inhibitors had been received by less than 45% of dose-escalation patients. Partial responses occurred in three dose-escalation patients: two with cutaneous melanoma and one with hepatocellular carcinoma. Peripheral TCRbeta sequencing aimed to test whether ivuxolimab altered TCR sequence diversity and caused clonal T-cell expansion. The monotherapy dose-escalation portion (N of about 52 patients) of the phase I ivuxolimab trial is reported in the paper.

For sequencing of the TCRbeta CDR3 region, genomic DNA was extracted from the sorted cells. The immunoSEQ Assay was used for sequencing of TCRbeta CDR3 regions. TCRdb holds this immuneACCESS table with in-frame rearrangements only. Some clones are missing; in checked studies, unresolved V genes explain under half, and the rest has no known cause. The sample table contains roughly 65,000 clones; only one count was recorded for over 80% of them. The leading ten clones occupy around 4% of the sample. Patients with autoimmune disease history or receiving systemic immunosuppression were excluded from the trial. Peripheral blood for TCR sequencing was drawn from every dose cohort at baseline, at cycle 4 day 1 and at cycle 7 day 1. Samples came from an open-label, multicenter, first-in-human phase I dose-escalation trial of ivuxolimab. Adults with locally advanced or metastatic melanoma, renal cell, hepatocellular, or head and neck squamous cell carcinoma were enrolled in the trial. CD4+ and CD8+ T cells were sorted separately from peripheral blood before TCR sequencing.

Reading from cysteine to phenylalanine, the CDR3 counts 17 amino acids. The only DNA kept is the CDR3, 51 bases in frame from the first base. Via the germline V gene, CDR1 is SGDLS and CDR2 YYNGEE. The germline V and J ends show losses of 4 bases and 7 bases respectively, and no gene match explains 13 bases of the junction. Results and caveats for the whole study, not just this receptor: Partial responders in the 0.1-3.0 mg/kg groups had among the lowest normalized peripheral clonal expansion, especially among CD8+ T cells. Low levels of normalized T-cell clonal expansion were also seen in some patients who did not respond. The antigen specificity of the clonally expanded peripheral T cells was not determined. At doses of 0.1 to 3.0 mg/kg, clonal expansion of both CD4+ and CD8+ blood T cells was observed from baseline to week 6. After ivuxolimab, more expanded clones were found on average in CD8+ T cells than in CD4+ T cells.

The TCR originated in an adult with an advanced solid tumor such as melanoma, head and neck, liver or kidney cancer. This chain is built from TRBV9 and TRBJ2-1; 11 central nucleotides agree with TRBD2. Here the sequenced sample was CD4+ or CD8+ T cells sorted from blood, taken in a trial of the OX40 agonist ivuxolimab. The sequenced DNA: TGTGCCAGCAGCCCCACCCCCCTACGGACTAGCGGGAATGAGCAGTTCTTC. This encodes CASSPTPLRTSGNEQFF. Reference TRBV9 and TRBJ2-1 proteins supply the regions before and after the CDR3; the full variable domain is: DSGVTQTPKHLITATGQRVTLRCSPRSGDLSVYWYQQSLDQGLQFLIQYYNGEERAKGNILERFSAQQFPDLHSELNLSSLELGDSALYFCASSPTPLRTSGNEQFFGPGTRLTVL.